A selection of T cell receptor beta chains follows, all from one sample in a study of blood T cell repertoires in COVID-19. Produced via immunoSEQ multiplex PCR; TCRdb's table is partial and in-frame only. The data contain hundreds of thousands of clones, 83% of them singletons. Sequencing was performed on peripheral blood. Every receptor here comes from a woman aged 50 to 60 who had recovered from COVID-19. Both conserved end residues are part of each CDR3. A D gene is named only where the DNA matches it firmly.

d_call	j_call	v_call	cdr3_aa	cdr3_nt
TRBD2	TRBJ2-3	TRBV6-2/TRBV6-3	CASSYPSAGVVTDTQYF	TGTGCCAGCAGTTACCCTAGCGCGGGAGTAGTCACAGATACGCAGTATTTT
.	TRBJ2-7	TRBV6-4	CASSDRAESYEQYF	TGTGCCAGCAGTGACCGTGCGGAATCCTACGAGCAGTACTTC
.	TRBJ1-6	TRBV28	CASRADTNSPLHF	TGTGCCAGCAGAGCCGACACTAATTCACCCCTCCACTTT
.	TRBJ2-7	TRBV15	CATSREPGRNYEQYF	TGTGCCACCAGCAGAGAACCGGGGAGGAACTACGAGCAGTACTTC
TRBD2	TRBJ2-7	TRBV7-9	CASSFSGGAHEQYF	TGTGCCAGCAGCTTTAGCGGGGGGGCCCACGAGCAGTACTTC
.	TRBJ2-3	TRBV7-3	CASSRQDTDTQYF	TGTGCCAGCAGCCGACAGGACACAGATACGCAGTATTTT
.	TRBJ1-4	TRBV4-1	CASSQPLGGKHATNEKLFF	TGCGCCAGCAGCCAACCCTTAGGAGGGAAACACGCAACTAATGAAAAACTGTTTTTT
TRBD2	TRBJ2-7	TRBV14	CASSQVGTSGGYEQYF	TGTGCCAGCAGCCAAGTGGGGACTAGCGGGGGTTACGAGCAGTACTTC
TRBD2	TRBJ2-2	TRBV7-2	CASSWGRTRGDGELFF	TGTGCCAGCAGCTGGGGCAGGACTAGAGGGGACGGGGAGCTGTTTTTT
TRBD2	TRBJ2-2	TRBV3-1/TRBV3-2	CASSQDLGLAGGGTGELFF	TGTGCCAGCAGCCAAGATCTAGGACTAGCGGGAGGTGGGACCGGGGAGCTGTTTTTT
TRBD1	TRBJ1-5	TRBV28	CAGGGATMNQPQHF	TGTGCCGGAGGGGGCGCGACAATGAATCAGCCCCAGCATTTT
.	TRBJ2-2	TRBV6-4	CASSDSSSRSTGELFF	TGTGCCAGCAGTGATAGTTCTAGCCGCAGCACCGGGGAGCTGTTTTTT
.	TRBJ1-2	TRBV27	CASSLSNRAGGYTF	TGTGCCAGCAGTTTATCGAACAGGGCTGGCGGCTACACCTTC
.	TRBJ2-2	TRBV6-2/TRBV6-3	CASSGRQLTHTGELFF	TGTGCCAGCAGTGGTAGACAGCTCACCCACACCGGGGAGCTGTTTTTT
TRBD1	TRBJ1-2	TRBV7-2	CASSLGTGVYGYTF	TGTGCCAGCAGCTTAGGGACAGGGGTTTATGGCTACACCTTC
.	TRBJ2-7	TRBV28	CASSPRGLSYEQYF	TGTGCCAGCAGTCCCCGGGGACTCTCCTACGAGCAGTACTTC
TRBD1	TRBJ2-1	TRBV11-2	CASSPVQGQRNEQFF	TGTGCCAGCAGCCCGGTACAGGGGCAGAGGAATGAGCAGTTCTTC